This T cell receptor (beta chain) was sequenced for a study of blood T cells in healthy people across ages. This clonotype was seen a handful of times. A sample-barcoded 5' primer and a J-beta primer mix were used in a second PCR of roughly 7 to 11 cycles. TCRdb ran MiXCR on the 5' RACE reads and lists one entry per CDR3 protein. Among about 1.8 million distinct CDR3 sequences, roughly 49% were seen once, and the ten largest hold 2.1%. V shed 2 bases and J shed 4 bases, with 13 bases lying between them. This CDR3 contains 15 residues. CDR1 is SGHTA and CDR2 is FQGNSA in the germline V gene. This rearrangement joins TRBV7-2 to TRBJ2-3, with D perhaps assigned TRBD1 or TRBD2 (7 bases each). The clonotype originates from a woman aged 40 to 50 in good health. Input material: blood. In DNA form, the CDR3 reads TGTGCCAGCAGCTTACCGCCAGGGGGGGCAGATACGCAGTATTTT. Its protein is CASSLPPGGADTQYF.